A single T cell receptor (beta chain) is shown here with its context. Its target is unknown. During its preparation, the TCRbeta library received unique molecular identifiers. Via MiXCR, TCRdb re-called the PCR reads, giving one row per CDR3 protein. Of about 120,000 distinct CDR3 sequences in the sample, 23% were seen once. The source of the sample is a study of T-cell reconstitution after alpha-beta-depleted transplantation in children. Study results and limitations: Reportedly, roughly two months post-transplant, alpha-beta T cells arose from several hundred expanded graft clones. Newly produced T cells mostly accounted for T-cell counts and diversity one year post-transplant. Recipient T cells and thymic progenitors that survived were the source of the high TCRbeta diversity seen at day 60 in some patients.

The germline CDR1 and CDR2 sequences are MGHRA and YSYEKL. The CDR3 contains 13 residues. Trimming cost V 0 bases and J 3 bases, with 6 bases left between them. This sequence was found in a male patient between 2 and 15 years old who had a stem cell transplant for chronic granulomatous disease, so the T cells may come from the graft donor. The sequencing used PBMCs, mostly from graft donor cells, collected 180 days after TCRalphabeta/CD19-depleted stem cell transplant. This chain links TRBV4-1 with TRBJ2-7; no clear D. In DNA, the CDR3 is TGCGCCAGCAGCCAAGAGGGTCTCTACGAGCAGTACTTC. Translated, it gives CASSQEGLYEQYF.